The 19 T cell receptor beta chains listed next were all sequenced from one sample in a study of blood T cell repertoires in COVID-19. The method was immunoSEQ multiplex PCR; TCRdb's version includes in-frame clones alone and lacks a portion of them. The table lists roughly 160,000 clones, approximately 90% of them singletons. The sequencing input was peripheral blood. These receptors all stem from a man aged 50 to 59 who had recovered from COVID-19.

The gene calls are TRBV28 and TRBJ2-7; a weak D match, TRBD2 (6 bases). V was cut by 3 bases and J by 7 bases, with 16 bases left in between. Per the germline V gene, CDR1 is MDHEN and CDR2 is SYDVKM. The CDR3 runs 14 residues. CDR3 sequence: CASSFAGTAGEQYF. The DNA of the CDR3 is TGTGCCAGCAGTTTCGCCGGGACGGCGGGGGAGCAGTACTTC.

The chain has TRBV5-1 and TRBJ2-2; D remains unclear. Germline V gene data show CDR1 as SGHRS and CDR2 as YFSETQ. The CDR3 has 18 amino acids. Deletions cut 4 bases from V and 3 bases from J, with 22 bases between. CDR3 sequence reads: CASSPLLVDQFHTGELFF. CDR3 coding DNA: TGCGCCAGCAGCCCACTACTTGTGGATCAGTTTCACACCGGGGAGCTGTTTTTT.

The chain combines TRBV29-1 with TRBJ2-7; 8 nucleotides align to TRBD2. The CDR3 has 14 residues. With V trimmed by 3 bases and J by 2 bases, 6 bases remained unmatched. Germline assignment: CDR1 SQVTM and CDR2 ANQGSEA. The CDR3 DNA follows: TGCAGCGTTGATGGGCTAGCGGGCGCCTACGAGCAGTACTTC. It translates to CSVDGLAGAYEQYF.

This sequence joins TRBV11-2 and TRBJ1-5; TRBD1 aligns across 8 bases. V trimming: 3 bases; J trimming: 3 bases; junction bases outside the gene matches: 4. The germline V gene encodes CDR1 SGHAT and CDR2 FQNNGV. CDR3 length equals 15 residues. The DNA for the CDR3 is TGTGCCAGCAGCTTCGGGACAGGCAACAATCAGCCCCAGCATTTT. It specifies CASSFGTGNNQPQHF.

The rearrangement joins TRBV27 to TRBJ1-2; a weak D match, TRBD1 (6 bases). The CDR3 extends over 12 amino acids. Deletions cut 6 bases from V and 7 bases from J, with 12 bases between. The germline CDR1 and CDR2 sequences are MNHEY and SMNVEV (reference sequence). DNA of the CDR3: TGTGCCAGCAGGGACAGAATAACTGGCTACACCTTC. It codes for CASRDRITGYTF.

V usage is TRBV2 and J usage is TRBJ2-1; D is perhaps TRBD1 (6 bases). The V and J ends lost 8 bases and 8 bases respectively, with 16 bases between them. Germline lookup yields CDR1 SNHLY and CDR2 FYNNEI. This CDR3 is 13 amino acids long. As DNA, the CDR3 is TGTGCCAGCTCCCCCGATGGGGGCGATGAGCAGTTCTTC. Its protein is CASSPDGGDEQFF. Drawing the rest from reference TRBV2 and TRBJ2-1, the complete variable domain is EPEVTQTPSHQVTQMGQEVILRCVPISNHLYFYWYRQILGQKVEFLVSFYNNEISEKSEIFDDQFSVERPDGSNFTLKIRSTKLEDSAMYFCASSPDGGDEQFFGPGTRLTVL.

This clone turned up a few times. The rearrangement uses TRBV15 and TRBJ2-2; possible D gene TRBD1, 5 bases. CDR1 is LNHNV and CDR2 is YYDKDF in the germline V gene (reference sequence). Trimming left V 1 base short and J 4 bases short, with 13 bases between. The CDR3 is made up of 16 amino acids. Here the CDR3 reads CATSRVAGLRTGELFF. In nucleotides, the CDR3 is TGTGCCACCAGCAGAGTTGCAGGGCTACGCACCGGGGAGCTGTTTTTT.

The chain is built from TRBV5-5 and TRBJ2-7; TRBD1 is a possible D gene (6 bases). The CDR3 has 14 amino acids. The V end lost 3 bases, the J end lost 6 bases, and 16 bases lay between the germline ends. Germline V gene data show CDR1 as SGHKS and CDR2 as YYEKEE (reference sequence). The CDR3 spells CASSSEVGQPEQYF. Here the CDR3 DNA reads TGTGCCAGCAGCTCCGAGGTAGGACAGCCCGAGCAGTACTTC. Filled out from reference TRBV5-5 and TRBJ2-7, the complete variable domain reads DAGVTQSPTHLIKTRGQQVTLRCSPISGHKSVSWYQQVLGQGPQFIFQYYEKEERGRGNFPDRFSARQFPNYSSELNVNALLLGDSALYLCASSSEVGQPEQYFGPGTRLTVT.

The chain carries TRBV9 and TRBJ2-2; possibly TRBD1 for D (5 bases). The length of the CDR3 is 16 residues. In germline, CDR1 is SGDLS, CDR2 YYNGEE. V lost 0 bases to trimming and J lost 4 bases, with 13 bases between them. The chain's CDR3 is CASSVVSDISTGELFF. CDR3 nucleotides: TGTGCCAGCAGCGTAGTATCGGACATTTCCACCGGGGAGCTGTTTTTT.

The CDR3 loop reads CASSFGRAYEQYF. The CDR3 nucleotides read TGTGCCAGTAGTTTTGGCAGGGCCTACGAGCAGTACTTC. The genes are TRBV19 and TRBJ2-7; a possible D gene is TRBD1 (5 bases). V dropped 5 bases and J dropped 2 bases, with 10 bases sitting between them. This CDR3 has 13 residues. The V gene's germline CDR1 is LNHDA and CDR2 SQIVND (reference sequence).

This clone was seen once. The chain carries TRBV6-6 and TRBJ1-5; 8 nucleotides align to TRBD1. There are 14 residues in the CDR3. Germline CDR1 reads MNHNY; CDR2 reads SVGAGI (reference sequence). J lost 5 bases, V lost 4 bases, and 4 bases had no gene match. The CDR3 region has the DNA TGTGCCAGCAGTTGGGTACAGGGGGATCAGCCCCAGCATTTT. Translated, it gives CASSWVQGDQPQHF.

V is TRBV6-5 and J is TRBJ2-7; maybe TRBD1 (5 bases). Germline loops: CDR1 MNHEY, CDR2 SVGAGI. This CDR3 has 14 residues. Trimming pared 2 bases from V and 2 bases from J, leaving 10 bases between. The CDR3 DNA reads TGTGCCAGCAGTTACAAGGGGTACGCCTACGAGCAGTACTTC. Translation gives CASSYKGYAYEQYF.

The chain combines TRBV7-9 with TRBJ1-1; 8 bases fit TRBD1. The CDR3 has 15 residues. Germline CDR1 and CDR2: SEHNR and FQNEAQ (reference sequence). Trimming cost V 5 bases and J 4 bases; bases outside gene matches: 9. CDR3: CASSPETGVFTEAFF. CDR3 nucleotides: TGTGCCAGCAGCCCGGAGACAGGGGTATTCACTGAAGCTTTCTTT.

This clone has just one count. The chain carries TRBV12-5 and TRBJ2-1; D remains ambiguous. The V gene lost 1 base and the J gene lost 7 bases, with 14 bases spanning the gap. CDR1 and CDR2 (germline): LGHNT, FRNRAP. The CDR3 is made up of 15 amino acids. The CDR3 protein is CASGLDGTGPNEQFF. The DNA for the CDR3 is TGTGCTAGTGGTTTGGACGGCACGGGTCCAAATGAGCAGTTCTTC.

The genes are TRBV20-1 and TRBJ2-7; D perhaps matches TRBD1 (5 bases). The length of the CDR3 is 11 residues. Germline V gene data show CDR1 as DFQATT and CDR2 as SNEGSKA (reference sequence). Trimming stripped 7 bases from V and 4 bases from J, with 11 bases between. As DNA, the CDR3 is TGCAGTGTCGATCAGGGATACGAGCAGTACTTC. Encoded protein: CSVDQGYEQYF.

The CDR3 DNA is TGTGCCAGCAGTGGGAACGGGGGGACCTCCGGGGAGACCCAGTACTTC. Encoded protein: CASSGNGGTSGETQYF. This chain joins TRBV6-1 and TRBJ2-5; TRBD2 matches at 7 bases. CDR3 length: 16 residues. The V gene's germline CDR1 is MNHNS and CDR2 SASEGT. V lost 4 bases and J lost 5; bases outside the gene matches: 13.

V and J are TRBV18 and TRBJ1-6; tentative D call: TRBD1 (5 bases). Germline CDR1 reads KGHSH; CDR2 reads LQKENI. Trimming removed 6 bases at V and 10 bases at J, with 13 bases between. This CDR3 has 13 residues. The CDR3 DNA follows: TGTGCCAGCTCCGGGGACTTTAAGTCACCCCTCCACTTT. This codes for CASSGDFKSPLHF.

This chain links TRBV7-6 with TRBJ2-7, with TRBD2 matching 10 bases. V lost 5 bases, J lost 6 bases, and 13 bases stayed unmatched. CDR3 length equals 16 residues. Germline loops: CDR1 SGHVS, CDR2 FNYEAQ. This CDR3 is CASSVRGAGGPSEQYF. The CDR3 nucleotides read TGTGCCAGCAGCGTCCGGGGAGCGGGAGGGCCCAGCGAGCAGTACTTC.

This chain joins TRBV5-1 and TRBJ2-1, with D maybe TRBD2 (5 bases). In germline, CDR1 is SGHRS, CDR2 YFSETQ. V was trimmed by 3 bases and J by 9 bases, leaving 13 bases between them. This CDR3 comprises 13 residues. The DNA of the CDR3 is TGCGCCAGCAGCTCGGACCTACGGGGTGAGCAGTTCTTC. This translates into CASSSDLRGEQFF.